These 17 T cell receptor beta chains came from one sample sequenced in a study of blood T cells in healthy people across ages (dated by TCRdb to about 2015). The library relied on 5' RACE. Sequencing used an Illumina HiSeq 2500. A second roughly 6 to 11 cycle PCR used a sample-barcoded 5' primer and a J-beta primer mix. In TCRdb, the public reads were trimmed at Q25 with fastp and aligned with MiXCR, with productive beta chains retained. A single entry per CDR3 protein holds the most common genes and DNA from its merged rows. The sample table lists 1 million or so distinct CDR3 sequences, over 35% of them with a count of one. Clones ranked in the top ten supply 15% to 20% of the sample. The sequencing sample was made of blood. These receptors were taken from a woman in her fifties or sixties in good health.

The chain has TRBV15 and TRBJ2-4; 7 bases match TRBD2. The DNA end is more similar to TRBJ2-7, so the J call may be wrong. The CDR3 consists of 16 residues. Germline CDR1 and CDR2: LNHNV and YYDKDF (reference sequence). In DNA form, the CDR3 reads TGTGCCACCAGCAGACGTACTAGCGAACTCCCCTACGAGCAGTACTTC. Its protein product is CATSRRTSELPYEQYF.

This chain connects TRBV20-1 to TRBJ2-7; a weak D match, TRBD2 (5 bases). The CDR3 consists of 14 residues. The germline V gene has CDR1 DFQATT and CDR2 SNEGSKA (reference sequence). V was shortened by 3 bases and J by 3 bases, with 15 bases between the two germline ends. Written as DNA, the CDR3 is TGCAGTGCTAGGGGAGACTTGACGGGCTACGAGCAGTACTTC. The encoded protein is CSARGDLTGYEQYF.

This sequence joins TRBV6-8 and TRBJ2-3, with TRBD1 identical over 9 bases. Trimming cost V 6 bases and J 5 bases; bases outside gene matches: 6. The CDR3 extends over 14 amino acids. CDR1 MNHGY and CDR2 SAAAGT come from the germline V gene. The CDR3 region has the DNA TGTGCCAGCAGCCCCTCGGACAGGGGAGATACGCAGTATTTT. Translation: CASSPSDRGDTQYF.

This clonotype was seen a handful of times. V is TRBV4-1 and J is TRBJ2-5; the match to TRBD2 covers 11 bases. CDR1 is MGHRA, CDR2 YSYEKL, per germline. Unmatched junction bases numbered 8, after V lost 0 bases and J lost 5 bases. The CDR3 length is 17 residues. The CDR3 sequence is CASSQEGSGRARETQYF. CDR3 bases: TGCGCCAGCAGCCAAGAGGGTAGCGGGAGGGCCAGGGAGACCCAGTACTTC.

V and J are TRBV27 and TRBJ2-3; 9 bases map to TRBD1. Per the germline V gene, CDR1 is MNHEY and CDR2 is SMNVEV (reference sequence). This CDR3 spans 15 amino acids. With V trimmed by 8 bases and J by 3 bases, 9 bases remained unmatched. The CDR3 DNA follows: TGTGCCAGCCGATACCGGGACAGGGATACAGATACGCAGTATTTT. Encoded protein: CASRYRDRDTDTQYF.

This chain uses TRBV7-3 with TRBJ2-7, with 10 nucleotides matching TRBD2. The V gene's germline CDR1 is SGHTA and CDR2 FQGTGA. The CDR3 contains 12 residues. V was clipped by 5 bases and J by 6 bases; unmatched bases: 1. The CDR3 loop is CASSIAGGEQYF. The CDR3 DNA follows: TGTGCCAGCAGCATAGCGGGAGGCGAGCAGTACTTC.

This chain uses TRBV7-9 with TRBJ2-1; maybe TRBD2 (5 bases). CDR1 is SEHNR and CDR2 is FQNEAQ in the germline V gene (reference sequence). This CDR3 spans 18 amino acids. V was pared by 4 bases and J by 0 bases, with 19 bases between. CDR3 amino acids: CASSSPVKRPSSYNEQFF. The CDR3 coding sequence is TGTGCCAGCAGCTCCCCGGTAAAGCGGCCGAGCTCCTACAATGAGCAGTTCTTC.

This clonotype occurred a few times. CDR3 nucleotide sequence: TGCAGTGCTAGCGGGGCCTATGGCTACACCTTC. Translation gives CSASGAYGYTF. This chain connects TRBV20-1 to TRBJ1-2, with a tentative D call TRBD1 (5 bases). Germline V gene sequence: CDR1 DFQATT, CDR2 SNEGSKA (reference sequence). The CDR3 is made up of 11 amino acids. Trimming stripped 3 bases from V and 4 bases from J, with 6 bases between.

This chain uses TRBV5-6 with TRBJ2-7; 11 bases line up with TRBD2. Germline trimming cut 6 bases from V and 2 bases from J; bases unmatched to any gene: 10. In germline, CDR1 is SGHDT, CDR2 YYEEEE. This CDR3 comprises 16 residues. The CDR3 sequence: CASTIGLAGSPYEQYF. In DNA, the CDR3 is TGTGCCAGCACCATCGGACTAGCGGGTTCACCCTACGAGCAGTACTTC.

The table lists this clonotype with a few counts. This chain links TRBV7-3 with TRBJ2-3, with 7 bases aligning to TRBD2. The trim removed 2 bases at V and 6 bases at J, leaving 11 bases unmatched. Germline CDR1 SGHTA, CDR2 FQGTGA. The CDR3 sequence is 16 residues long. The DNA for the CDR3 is TGTGCCAGCAGCTTAGTGGGGGGGGGTGCGTCGGATACGCAGTATTTT. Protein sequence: CASSLVGGGASDTQYF.

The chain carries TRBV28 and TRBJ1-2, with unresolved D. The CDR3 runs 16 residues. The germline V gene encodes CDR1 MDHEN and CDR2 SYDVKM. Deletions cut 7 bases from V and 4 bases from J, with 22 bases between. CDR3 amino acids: CASTVYSAQDRYGYTF. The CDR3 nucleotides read TGTGCCAGCACCGTTTACTCAGCCCAGGACCGCTATGGCTACACCTTC.

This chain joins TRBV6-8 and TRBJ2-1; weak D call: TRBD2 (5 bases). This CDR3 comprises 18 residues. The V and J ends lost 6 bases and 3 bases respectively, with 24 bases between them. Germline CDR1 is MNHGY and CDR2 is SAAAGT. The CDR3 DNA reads TGTGCCAGCAGCCCACCCCGTGAGCGGATGACGGACTACAATGAGCAGTTCTTC. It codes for CASSPPRERMTDYNEQFF.

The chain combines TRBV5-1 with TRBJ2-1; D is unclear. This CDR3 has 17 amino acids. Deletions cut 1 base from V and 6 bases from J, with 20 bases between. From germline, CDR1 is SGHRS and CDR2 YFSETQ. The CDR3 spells CASSLIPGDKAGNEQFF. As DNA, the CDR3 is TGCGCCAGCAGCTTGATCCCTGGGGATAAGGCAGGCAATGAGCAGTTCTTC.

CDR3 in amino acids: CASSPLWGADYGYTF. CDR3 nucleotides: TGTGCCAGCAGTCCCCTTTGGGGGGCTGACTATGGCTACACCTTC. The chain joins TRBV3-1 to TRBJ1-2, with a weak D call TRBD1 (6 bases). The length of the CDR3 is 15 residues. Germline CDR1 LGHDT, CDR2 YNNKEL (reference sequence). V lost 6 bases and J 3 bases, leaving 17 bases between the germline ends.

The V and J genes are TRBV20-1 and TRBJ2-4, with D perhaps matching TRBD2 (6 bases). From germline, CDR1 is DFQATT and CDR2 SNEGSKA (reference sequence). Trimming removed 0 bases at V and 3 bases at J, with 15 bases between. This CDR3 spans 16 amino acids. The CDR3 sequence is CSAREGLAGYKNIQYF. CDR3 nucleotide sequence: TGCAGTGCTAGAGAGGGACTGGCGGGCTACAAAAACATTCAGTACTTC.

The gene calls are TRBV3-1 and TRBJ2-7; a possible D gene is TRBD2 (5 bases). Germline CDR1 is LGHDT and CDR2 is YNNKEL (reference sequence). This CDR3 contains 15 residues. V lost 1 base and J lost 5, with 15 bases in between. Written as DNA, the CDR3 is TGTGCCAGCAGCCAAGCGGTTAGTCCTAGCCACGAGCAGTACTTC. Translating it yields CASSQAVSPSHEQYF.

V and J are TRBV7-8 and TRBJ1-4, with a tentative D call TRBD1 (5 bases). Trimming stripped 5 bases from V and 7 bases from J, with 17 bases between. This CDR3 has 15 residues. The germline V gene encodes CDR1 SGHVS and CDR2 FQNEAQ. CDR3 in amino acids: CASSHPRGAIEKLFF. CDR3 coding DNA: TGTGCCAGCAGCCACCCGAGGGGTGCGATTGAAAAACTGTTTTTT.